This T cell receptor beta chain was identified in a study of T cell responses to AZD1222 COVID-19 vaccine. The data were produced by immunoSEQ multiplex PCR, yet TCRdb's version contains in-frame clones alone and is incomplete. This table has around 150,000 clones, about nine tenths appearing once. As to this clone: Its antigen is as yet unknown.

Per the germline V gene, CDR1 is MNHEY and CDR2 is SVGAGI. The CDR3 totals 15 residues. V was cut by 0 bases and J by 9 bases, with 17 bases left in between. Broader study findings: A reported finding is that nearly half of spike-specific TCRs target unmutated variant regions. Receipt of two AZD1222 doses was followed by a rise in Spike-specific TCR breadth and depth.

The V and J genes are TRBV6-5 and TRBJ1-1; D call uncertain. The receptor's source is an adult in good health. Sequenced material: peripheral blood, taken on day 0 of AZD1222 vaccination. CDR3 DNA: TGTGCCAGCAGTTACTCGGTTAACGGAGTACTGAAAGCTTTCTTT. Protein: CASSYSVNGVLKAFF.